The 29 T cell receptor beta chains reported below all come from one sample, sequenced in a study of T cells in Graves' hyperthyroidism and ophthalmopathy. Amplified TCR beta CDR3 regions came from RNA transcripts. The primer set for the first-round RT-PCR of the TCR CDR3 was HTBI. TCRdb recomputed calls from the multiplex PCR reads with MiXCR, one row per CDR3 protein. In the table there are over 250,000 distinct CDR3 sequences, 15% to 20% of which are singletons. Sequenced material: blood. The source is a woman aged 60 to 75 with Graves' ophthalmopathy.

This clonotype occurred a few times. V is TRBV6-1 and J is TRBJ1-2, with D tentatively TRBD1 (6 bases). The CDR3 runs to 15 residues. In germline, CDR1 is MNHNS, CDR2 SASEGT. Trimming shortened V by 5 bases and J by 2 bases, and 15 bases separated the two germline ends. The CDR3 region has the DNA TGTGCCAGCAGTCCCTCGGGGGCACAAAACTATGGCTACACCTTC. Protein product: CASSPSGAQNYGYTF.

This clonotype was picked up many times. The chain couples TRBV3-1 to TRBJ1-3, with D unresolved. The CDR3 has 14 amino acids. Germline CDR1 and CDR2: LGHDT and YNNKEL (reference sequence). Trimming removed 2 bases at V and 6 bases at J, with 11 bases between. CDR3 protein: CASSQRTVENTIYF. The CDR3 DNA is TGTGCCAGCAGCCAAAGGACTGTGGAAAACACCATATATTTT.

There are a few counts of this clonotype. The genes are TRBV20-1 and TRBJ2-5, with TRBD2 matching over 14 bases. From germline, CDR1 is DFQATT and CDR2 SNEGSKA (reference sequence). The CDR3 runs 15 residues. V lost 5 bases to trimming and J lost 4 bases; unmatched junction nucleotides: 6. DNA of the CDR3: TGCAGTGCTCCCAGGACTAGCGGGAGGCGAGAGACCCAGTACTTC. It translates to CSAPRTSGRRETQYF.

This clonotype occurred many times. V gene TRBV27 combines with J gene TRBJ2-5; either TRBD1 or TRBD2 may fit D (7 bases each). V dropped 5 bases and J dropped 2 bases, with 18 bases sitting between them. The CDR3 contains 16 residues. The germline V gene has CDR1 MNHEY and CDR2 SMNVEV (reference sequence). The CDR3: CASSPRGGIYQETQYF. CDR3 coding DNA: TGTGCCAGCAGTCCCAGGGGGGGCATATATCAAGAGACCCAGTACTTC.

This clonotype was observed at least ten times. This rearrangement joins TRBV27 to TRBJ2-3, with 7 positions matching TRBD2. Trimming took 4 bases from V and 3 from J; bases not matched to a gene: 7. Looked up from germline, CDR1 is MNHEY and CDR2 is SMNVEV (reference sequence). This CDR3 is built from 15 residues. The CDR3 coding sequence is TGTGCCAGCAGTTCCCCAGCGGGACCTACAGATACGCAGTATTTT. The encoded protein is CASSSPAGPTDTQYF.

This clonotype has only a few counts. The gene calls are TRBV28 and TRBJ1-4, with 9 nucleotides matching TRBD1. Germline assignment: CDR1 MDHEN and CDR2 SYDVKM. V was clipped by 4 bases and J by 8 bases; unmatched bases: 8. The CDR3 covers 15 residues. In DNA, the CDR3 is TGTGCCAGCAGTTCACTGACAGGGGGGGGGGAAAAACTGTTTTTT. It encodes CASSSLTGGGEKLFF.

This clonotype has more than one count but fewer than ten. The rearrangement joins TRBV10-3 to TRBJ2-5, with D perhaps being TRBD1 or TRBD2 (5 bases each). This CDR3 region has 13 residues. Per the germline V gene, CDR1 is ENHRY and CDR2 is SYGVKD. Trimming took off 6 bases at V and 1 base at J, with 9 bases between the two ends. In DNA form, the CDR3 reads TGTGCCATCAGACGGGGCATCCAAGAGACCCAGTACTTC. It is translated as CAIRRGIQETQYF.

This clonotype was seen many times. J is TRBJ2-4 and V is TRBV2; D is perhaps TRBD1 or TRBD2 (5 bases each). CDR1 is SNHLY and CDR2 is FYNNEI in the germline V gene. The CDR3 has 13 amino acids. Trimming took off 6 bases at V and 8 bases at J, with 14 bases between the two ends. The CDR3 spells CASSQGGRDIQYF. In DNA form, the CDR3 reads TGTGCCAGCAGCCAGGGTGGGCGGGACATTCAGTACTTC.

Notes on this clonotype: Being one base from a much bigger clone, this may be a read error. The CDR3 DNA reads as TGTGCCAGCAGTTATGACGGTTACACGGGCAATCAGCCCCAGCATTTT. Protein product: CASSYDGYTGNQPQHF. The chain employs TRBV6-2 or TRBV6-3 and TRBJ1-5; D is unclear. This CDR3 has 16 amino acids. CDR1 is MNHEY, CDR2 SVGEGT, per germline. V was trimmed by 3 bases and J by 2 bases, leaving 14 bases between them.

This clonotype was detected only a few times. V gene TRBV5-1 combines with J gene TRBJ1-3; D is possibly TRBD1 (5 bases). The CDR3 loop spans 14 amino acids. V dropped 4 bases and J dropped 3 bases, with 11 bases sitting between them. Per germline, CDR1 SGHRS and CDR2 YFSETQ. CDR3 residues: CASSGGGDGNTIYF. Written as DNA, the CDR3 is TGCGCCAGCAGCGGTGGGGGAGATGGAAACACCATATATTTT.

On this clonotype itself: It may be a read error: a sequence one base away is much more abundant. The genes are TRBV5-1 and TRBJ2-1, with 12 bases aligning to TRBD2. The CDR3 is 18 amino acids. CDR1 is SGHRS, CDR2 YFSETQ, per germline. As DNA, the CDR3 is TGCGTCAGCAGCTTCGGGTCCGGGACTAGCGGGTCCTACAATGAGCAGTTCTTC. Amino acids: CVSSFGSGTSGSYNEQFF.

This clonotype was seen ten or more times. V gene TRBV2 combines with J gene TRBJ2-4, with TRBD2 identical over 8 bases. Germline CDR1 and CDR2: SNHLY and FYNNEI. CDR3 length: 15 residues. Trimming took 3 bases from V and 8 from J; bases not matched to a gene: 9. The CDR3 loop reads CASSDGGDKGDIQYF. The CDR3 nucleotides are TGTGCCAGCAGTGACGGGGGGGACAAAGGGGACATTCAGTACTTC. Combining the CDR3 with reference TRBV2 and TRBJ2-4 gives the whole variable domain EPEVTQTPSHQVTQMGQEVILRCVPISNHLYFYWYRQILGQKVEFLVSFYNNEISEKSEIFDDQFSVERPDGSNFTLKIRSTKLEDSAMYFCASSDGGDKGDIQYFGAGTRLSVL.

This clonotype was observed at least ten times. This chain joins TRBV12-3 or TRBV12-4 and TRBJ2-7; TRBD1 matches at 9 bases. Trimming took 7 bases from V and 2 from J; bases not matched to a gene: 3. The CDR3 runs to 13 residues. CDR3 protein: CASTRQGAYEQYF. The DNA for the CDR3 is TGTGCCAGCACTCGACAGGGGGCCTACGAGCAGTACTTC.

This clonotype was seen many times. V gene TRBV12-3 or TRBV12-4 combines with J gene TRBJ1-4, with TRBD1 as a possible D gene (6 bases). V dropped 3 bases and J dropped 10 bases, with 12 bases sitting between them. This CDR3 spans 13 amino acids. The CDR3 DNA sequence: TGTGCCAGCAGTTTTAGGGGGGCGGGAAAACTGTTTTTT. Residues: CASSFRGAGKLFF.

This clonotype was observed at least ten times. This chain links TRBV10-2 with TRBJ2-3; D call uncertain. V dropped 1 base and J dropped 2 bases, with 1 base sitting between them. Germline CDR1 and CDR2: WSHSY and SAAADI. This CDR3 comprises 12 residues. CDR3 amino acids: CASSEYTDTQYF. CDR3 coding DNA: TGCGCCAGCAGTGAGTACACAGATACGCAGTATTTT.

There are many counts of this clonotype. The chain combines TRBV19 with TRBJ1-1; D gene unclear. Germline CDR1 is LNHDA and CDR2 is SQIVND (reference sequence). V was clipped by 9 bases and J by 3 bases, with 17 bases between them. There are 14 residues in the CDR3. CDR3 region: CASYSRVRDTEAFF. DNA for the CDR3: TGTGCCAGCTACTCCCGGGTACGGGACACTGAAGCTTTCTTT.

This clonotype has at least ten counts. CDR3 region: CASSRDRASYEQYF. The CDR3 region has the DNA TGTGCCAGCTCCCGGGACAGGGCTTCCTACGAGCAGTACTTC. The gene calls are TRBV6-1 and TRBJ2-7; TRBD1 agrees at 9 bases. J lost 1 base, V lost 8 bases, and 6 bases had no gene match. Germline V CDR1 and CDR2: MNHNS, SASEGT. CDR3 length: 14 residues.

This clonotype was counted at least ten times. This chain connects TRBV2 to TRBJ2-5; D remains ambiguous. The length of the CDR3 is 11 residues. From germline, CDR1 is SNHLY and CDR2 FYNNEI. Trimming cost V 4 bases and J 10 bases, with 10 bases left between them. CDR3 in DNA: TGTGCCAGCAGTGTTGAGAACCGCCAGTACTTC. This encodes CASSVENRQYF.

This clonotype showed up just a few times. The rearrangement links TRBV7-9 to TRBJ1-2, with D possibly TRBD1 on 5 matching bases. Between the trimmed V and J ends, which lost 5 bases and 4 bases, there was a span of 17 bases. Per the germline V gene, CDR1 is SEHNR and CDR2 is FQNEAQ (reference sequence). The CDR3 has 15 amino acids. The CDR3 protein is CASSPQGLRTYGYTF. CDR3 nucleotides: TGTGCCAGCAGCCCTCAGGGACTTCGAACCTATGGCTACACCTTC.

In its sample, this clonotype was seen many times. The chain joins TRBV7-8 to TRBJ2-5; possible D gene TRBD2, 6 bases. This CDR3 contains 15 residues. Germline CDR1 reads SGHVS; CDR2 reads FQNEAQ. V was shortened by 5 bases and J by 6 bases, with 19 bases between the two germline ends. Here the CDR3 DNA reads TGTGCCAGCAGCCTCACACTAGCTTCTGGGAAGACCCAGTACTTC. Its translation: CASSLTLASGKTQYF. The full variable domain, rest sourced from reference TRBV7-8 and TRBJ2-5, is GAGVSQSPRYKVAKRGQDVALRCDPISGHVSLFWYQQALGQGPEFLTYFQNEAQLDKSGLPSDRFFAERPEGSVSTLKIQRTQQEDSAVYLCASSLTLASGKTQYFGPGTRLLVL.

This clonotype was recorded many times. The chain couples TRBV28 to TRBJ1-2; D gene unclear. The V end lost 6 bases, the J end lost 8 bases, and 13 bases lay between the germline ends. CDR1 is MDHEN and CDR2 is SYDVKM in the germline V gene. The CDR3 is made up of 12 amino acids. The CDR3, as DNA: TGTGCCAGCAGCTCCTTTGTAGGAGGCTACACCTTC. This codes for CASSSFVGGYTF.

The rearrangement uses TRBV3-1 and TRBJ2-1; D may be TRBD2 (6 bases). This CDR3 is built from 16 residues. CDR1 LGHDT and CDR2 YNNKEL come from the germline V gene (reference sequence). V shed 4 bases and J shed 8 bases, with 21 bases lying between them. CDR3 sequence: CASSRLPGLVFHEQFF. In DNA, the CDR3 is TGTGCCAGCAGCCGCTTGCCGGGACTCGTCTTTCATGAGCAGTTCTTC.

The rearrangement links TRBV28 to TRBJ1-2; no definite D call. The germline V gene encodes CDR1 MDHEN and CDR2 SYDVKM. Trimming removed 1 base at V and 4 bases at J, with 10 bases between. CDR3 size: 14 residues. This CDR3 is CASSLFERTYGYTF. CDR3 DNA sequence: TGTGCCAGCAGTTTATTTGAGAGGACCTATGGCTACACCTTC.

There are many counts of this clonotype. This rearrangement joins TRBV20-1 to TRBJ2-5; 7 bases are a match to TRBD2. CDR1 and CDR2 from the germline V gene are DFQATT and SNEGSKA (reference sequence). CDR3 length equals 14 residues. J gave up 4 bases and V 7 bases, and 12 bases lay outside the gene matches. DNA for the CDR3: TGCAGTGGGCGCGTAGCTCCGGGGGGAGAGACCCAGTACTTC. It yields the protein CSGRVAPGGETQYF.

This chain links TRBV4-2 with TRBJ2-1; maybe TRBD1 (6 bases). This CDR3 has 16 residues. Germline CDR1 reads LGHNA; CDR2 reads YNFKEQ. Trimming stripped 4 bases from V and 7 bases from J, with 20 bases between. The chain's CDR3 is CASSLIYGTGFNEQFF. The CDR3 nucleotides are TGTGCCAGCAGCCTCATTTATGGAACAGGGTTTAATGAGCAGTTCTTC.

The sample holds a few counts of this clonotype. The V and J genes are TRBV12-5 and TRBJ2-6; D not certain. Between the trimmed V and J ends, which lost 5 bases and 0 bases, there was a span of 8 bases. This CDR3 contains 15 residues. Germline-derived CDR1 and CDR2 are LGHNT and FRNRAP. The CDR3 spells CASGLWSSGANVLTF. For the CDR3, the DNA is TGTGCTAGTGGTCTTTGGAGCTCTGGGGCCAACGTCCTGACTTTC.

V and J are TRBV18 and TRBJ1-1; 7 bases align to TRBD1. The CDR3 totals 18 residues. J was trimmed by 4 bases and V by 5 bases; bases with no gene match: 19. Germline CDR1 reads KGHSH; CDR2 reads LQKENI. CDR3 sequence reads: CASSAQYRGQGYSTEAFF. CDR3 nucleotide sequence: TGTGCCAGCTCAGCACAATACAGGGGCCAAGGGTATTCCACTGAAGCTTTCTTT.

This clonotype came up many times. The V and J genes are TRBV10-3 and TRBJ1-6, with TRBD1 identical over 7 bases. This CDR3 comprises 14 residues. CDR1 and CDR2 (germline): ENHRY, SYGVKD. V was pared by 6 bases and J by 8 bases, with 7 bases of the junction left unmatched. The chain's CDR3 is CAIRETGSYSPLHF. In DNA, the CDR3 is TGTGCCATCAGGGAGACAGGGAGTTATTCACCCCTCCACTTT.

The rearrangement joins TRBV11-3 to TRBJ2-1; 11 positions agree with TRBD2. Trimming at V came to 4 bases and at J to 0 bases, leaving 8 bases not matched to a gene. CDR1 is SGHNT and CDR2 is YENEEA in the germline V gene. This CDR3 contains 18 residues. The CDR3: CASSSEGTSGSSYNEQFF. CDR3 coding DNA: TGTGCCAGCAGCTCGGAGGGGACTAGCGGAAGCTCCTACAATGAGCAGTTCTTC.